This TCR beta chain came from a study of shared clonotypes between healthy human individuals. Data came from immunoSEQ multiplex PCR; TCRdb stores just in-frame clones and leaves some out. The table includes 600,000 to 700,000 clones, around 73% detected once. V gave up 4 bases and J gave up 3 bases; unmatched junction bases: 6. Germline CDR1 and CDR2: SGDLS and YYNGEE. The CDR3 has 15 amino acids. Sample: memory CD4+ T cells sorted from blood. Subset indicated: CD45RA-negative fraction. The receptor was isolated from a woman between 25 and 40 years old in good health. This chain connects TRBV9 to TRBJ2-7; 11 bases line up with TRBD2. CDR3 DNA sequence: TGTGCCAGCAGCCTTGGGACTAGCGGTATCTACGAGCAGTACTTC. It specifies CASSLGTSGIYEQYF.